The next 17 T cell receptor beta chains were all read from a single sample in a study of T cells in Graves' hyperthyroidism and ophthalmopathy. RNA transcripts were the template for amplifying TCR beta CDR3 regions. During a first-round RT-PCR of the TCR CDR3, the HTBI primer set was used. TCRdb reprocessed the multiplex PCR reads with MiXCR, giving one entry per CDR3 protein. The table includes some 740,000 distinct CDR3 sequences, 14% detected once. The sample was blood. These receptors all stem from a woman aged 18-35 years with Graves' hyperthyroidism.

This clonotype has only one observation. The genes are TRBV2 and TRBJ2-1; no clear D gene. CDR3 length equals 13 residues. The V gene lost 7 bases and the J gene lost 2 bases, with 9 bases spanning the gap. Germline V lookup: CDR1 SNHLY, CDR2 FYNNEI. The CDR3 reads CASMRDPYNEQFF. CDR3 sequence (DNA): TGTGCCAGCATGAGAGACCCCTACAATGAGCAGTTCTTC.

This clonotype has only a few counts. The rearrangement uses TRBV9 and TRBJ2-7; 7 nucleotides line up with TRBD2. The CDR3 covers 14 residues. The V segment lost 3 bases and the J segment 7 bases; nucleotides outside the gene matches: 10. CDR1 is SGDLS, CDR2 YYNGEE, per germline. The CDR3 sequence: CASSGDYPAGEQYF. Here the CDR3 DNA reads TGTGCCAGCAGCGGGGACTACCCCGCGGGGGAGCAGTACTTC. Filled out from reference TRBV9 and TRBJ2-7, the complete variable domain reads DSGVTQTPKHLITATGQRVTLRCSPRSGDLSVYWYQQSLDQGLQFLIQYYNGEERAKGNILERFSAQQFPDLHSELNLSSLELGDSALYFCASSGDYPAGEQYFGPGTRLTVT.

The chain employs TRBV19 and TRBJ2-3, with 9 bases lining up with TRBD2. This CDR3 has 15 residues. Germline V CDR1 and CDR2: LNHDA, SQIVND (reference sequence). The V gene end was trimmed by 3 bases and the J gene end by 1 base; junction bases not matched to a gene: 2. The CDR3 loop reads CASSMTSGRTDTQYF. The CDR3 region has the DNA TGTGCCAGTAGTATGACTAGCGGTCGCACAGATACGCAGTATTTT.

This clonotype has at least ten counts. V and J are TRBV27 and TRBJ2-1; 8 nucleotides match TRBD1. Per the germline V gene, CDR1 is MNHEY and CDR2 is SMNVEV (reference sequence). The CDR3 contains 23 residues. J lost 0 bases, V lost 3 bases, and 25 bases had no gene match. In nucleotides, the CDR3 is TGTGCCAGCAGTTTTGGGCCCACGGCGCAGGGGGCTACCTGGGGGAGCTCCTACAATGAGCAGTTCTTC. This encodes CASSFGPTAQGATWGSSYNEQFF.

The chain uses TRBV30 and TRBJ1-1, with TRBD1 identical over 8 bases. This CDR3 is 14 amino acids long. From germline, CDR1 is GTSNPN and CDR2 SVGIG (reference sequence). J lost 1 base, V lost 5 bases, and 6 bases had no gene match. The CDR3 DNA is TGTGCCTGGGGGGGGACAGGAGAGAACACTGAAGCTTTCTTT. Translation: CAWGGTGENTEAFF.

This clonotype was recorded a few times. The chain recombines TRBV20-1 with TRBJ1-5, with D uncertain. The ends were cut back, 3 bases at V and 0 bases at J, with 9 bases in the middle. The CDR3 extends over 14 amino acids. CDR1 is DFQATT, CDR2 SNEGSKA, per germline (reference sequence). The CDR3, as DNA: TGCAGTGCTAGTGGCCTTCATAGCAATCAGCCCCAGCATTTT. It is translated as CSASGLHSNQPQHF.

The rearrangement joins TRBV20-1 to TRBJ1-5; D is undetermined. Germline assignment: CDR1 DFQATT and CDR2 SNEGSKA (reference sequence). V was trimmed by 2 bases and J by 2 bases, leaving 13 bases between them. The CDR3 runs 15 residues. The CDR3 reads CSARTREVGNQPQHF. The CDR3 DNA is TGCAGTGCTAGAACACGTGAGGTGGGCAATCAGCCCCAGCATTTT.

The V gene is TRBV3-1, the J gene TRBJ2-2; weak D call: TRBD2 (6 bases). The CDR3 contains 16 residues. Germline V lookup: CDR1 LGHDT, CDR2 YNNKEL (reference sequence). V lost 4 bases, J lost 0 bases, and 12 bases lay in between. The DNA for the CDR3 is TGTGCCAGCAGCCCCAGGAGGGGCGCGAACACCGGGGAGCTGTTTTTT. It specifies CASSPRRGANTGELFF.

The rearrangement links TRBV3-1 to TRBJ2-7; no firm D call. This CDR3 spans 14 amino acids. Per germline, CDR1 LGHDT and CDR2 YNNKEL (reference sequence). Trimming took 1 base from V and 2 from J, leaving 9 bases between them. In DNA form, the CDR3 reads TGTGCCAGCAGCCAAGGGTCCTGGGCCTACGAGCAGTACTTC. Translating it yields CASSQGSWAYEQYF.

This clonotype was seen ten or more times. The chain links TRBV6-1 to TRBJ1-2, with 7 bases that match TRBD1. Germline CDR1 and CDR2: MNHNS and SASEGT. The CDR3 totals 13 residues. The V and J ends lost 6 bases and 3 bases, in that order; junction bases with no gene match: 4. As DNA, the CDR3 is TGTGCCAGCAGGGACGGGACAGACTATGGCTACACCTTC. It yields the protein CASRDGTDYGYTF.

CDR3 in amino acids: CSAMSGTDTQYF. The DNA of the CDR3 is TGCAGTGCGATGAGCGGCACAGATACGCAGTATTTT. The J gene is TRBJ2-3, the V gene TRBV20-1; D gene ambiguous. Germline V gives CDR1 DFQATT, CDR2 SNEGSKA (reference sequence). The CDR3 has 12 residues. V was trimmed by 6 bases and J by 1 base, leaving 8 bases between them.

The table lists this clonotype with many counts. J is TRBJ2-7 and V is TRBV7-9; perhaps D is TRBD1 or TRBD2 (5 bases each). Germline V gene data show CDR1 as SEHNR and CDR2 as FQNEAQ (reference sequence). The germline V and J ends were trimmed by 5 bases and 1 base, with 12 bases remaining between them. The CDR3 is 14 residues long. This CDR3 reads CASSTGTASYEQYF. In DNA form, the CDR3 reads TGTGCCAGCAGCACCGGGACCGCGTCCTACGAGCAGTACTTC.

A note on this clonotype: A much bigger clone sits one base away, suggesting this may be a read error. The gene calls are TRBV24-1 and TRBJ1-5; 10 positions match TRBD1. The germline V gene encodes CDR1 KGHDR and CDR2 SFDVKD. CDR3 length: 16 amino acids. J lost 6 bases, V lost 3 bases, and 7 bases had no gene match. The CDR3, as DNA: TGTGCCACCAGTGATCGCACCCGGGACAGGGGTCAGCCCCAGCATTTT. This gives the protein CATSDRTRDRGQPQHF.

This clonotype was picked up a small number of times. Possible read error: a much larger clone is one base away. The chain is built from TRBV20-1 and TRBJ2-1; D not resolved. The CDR3 length is 11 residues. CDR1 DFQATT and CDR2 SNEGSKA come from the germline V gene (reference sequence). The V end was cut by 3 bases, the J end by 8 bases, with 8 bases between. The CDR3 DNA sequence: TGCAGTGCTAGTCTCCTGGATGAGCAGTTCTTC. Translating it yields CSASLLDEQFF.

There are many counts of this clonotype. The V call is TRBV27, the J call TRBJ2-1; D may be TRBD1 (6 bases). The CDR3 extends over 13 amino acids. Trimming removed 3 bases at V and 7 bases at J, with 10 bases between. Germline assignment: CDR1 MNHEY and CDR2 SMNVEV (reference sequence). The CDR3 sequence is CASSLPGVNEQFF. The CDR3 DNA is TGTGCCAGCAGTTTGCCAGGGGTAAATGAGCAGTTCTTC.

This clonotype was counted ten times or more. The chain employs TRBV7-3 and TRBJ2-5, with 10 bases that match TRBD1. Per germline, CDR1 SGHTA and CDR2 FQGTGA. Unmatched junction bases numbered 13, after V lost 5 bases and J lost 4 bases. The CDR3 extends over 17 amino acids. The CDR3: CASSPGPGQGSPETQYF. In DNA form, the CDR3 reads TGTGCCAGCAGCCCCGGTCCGGGACAGGGGTCACCAGAGACCCAGTACTTC.

The chain carries TRBV29-1 and TRBJ1-6, with D uncertain. Germline V gene sequence: CDR1 SQVTM, CDR2 ANQGSEA. The CDR3 extends over 13 amino acids. The V end lost 2 bases, the J end lost 6 bases, and 8 bases lay between the germline ends. CDR3 DNA: TGCAGCGTTGAATGGCAGATTAATTCACCCCTCCACTTT. Protein sequence: CSVEWQINSPLHF.